This is a list of T cell receptor beta chains from one sample in a study of blood T cell repertoires in COVID-19. Here immunoSEQ multiplex PCR was the method, and the copy in TCRdb shows in-frame clones only, minus some. The sample holds 150,000 to 200,000 clones, roughly 80% seen once. The specimen sequenced was peripheral blood. Receptors were obtained from a man aged 60 to 75 with active or convalescent COVID-19. Each CDR3 is given with its conserved first and last residue. Fields, in order: CDR3 length, clone size, V gene, J gene, D gene, CDR3 protein, CDR3 DNA. The D gene is left open where the match is weak. Some rows mark clone size as missing; the rest say once, few, many or name a class of expanded clone.

len: 13; abundance: NA; v_gene: TRBV6-5; j_gene: TRBJ1-5; d_gene: NA; CDR3aa: CATTVQRGQPQHF; CDR3nt: TGTGCCACCACCGTCCAGCGGGGTCAGCCCCAGCATTTT
len: 13; abundance: NA; v_gene: TRBV6-5; j_gene: TRBJ2-7; d_gene: NA; CDR3aa: CATNGVISYEQYF; CDR3nt: TGTGCCACCAACGGGGTCATCTCCTACGAGCAGTACTTC
len: 18; abundance: few; v_gene: TRBV4-2; j_gene: TRBJ2-3; d_gene: TRBD2; CDR3aa: CASSQTRTSGGSTDTQYF; CDR3nt: TGTGCCAGCAGCCAAACACGGACTAGCGGGGGGAGCACAGATACGCAGTATTTT
len: 15; abundance: NA; v_gene: TRBV2; j_gene: TRBJ1-4; d_gene: NA; CDR3aa: CASSAGWSWDEKLFF; CDR3nt: TGTGCCAGCAGTGCAGGCTGGTCTTGGGATGAAAAACTGTTTTTT
len: 13; abundance: NA; v_gene: TRBV10-3; j_gene: TRBJ2-7; d_gene: TRBD1; CDR3aa: CAISEDRGYEQYF; CDR3nt: TGTGCCATCAGTGAGGACAGGGGGTACGAGCAGTACTTC
len: 15; abundance: NA; v_gene: TRBV9; j_gene: TRBJ2-2; d_gene: NA; CDR3aa: CASSLGRSSTGELFF; CDR3nt: TGTGCCAGCTCCTTAGGGAGGTCCAGCACCGGGGAGCTGTTTTTT
len: 16; abundance: NA; v_gene: TRBV19; j_gene: TRBJ1-1; d_gene: TRBD1; CDR3aa: CASSIAGTGVNTEAFF; CDR3nt: TGTGCCAGTAGTATAGCGGGGACAGGTGTAAACACTGAAGCTTTCTTT
len: 15; abundance: few; v_gene: TRBV29-1; j_gene: TRBJ1-1; d_gene: TRBD1; CDR3aa: CSVIRDRVMNTEAFF; CDR3nt: TGCAGCGTCATCCGGGACAGGGTCATGAACACTGAAGCTTTCTTT
len: 14; abundance: NA; v_gene: TRBV28; j_gene: TRBJ2-5; d_gene: TRBD1; CDR3aa: CASRPRQGRETQYF; CDR3nt: TGTGCCAGCAGGCCAAGACAGGGAAGAGAGACCCAGTACTTC
len: 11; abundance: NA; v_gene: TRBV10-3; j_gene: TRBJ2-3; d_gene: TRBD2; CDR3aa: CAAREEDTQYF; CDR3nt: TGTGCCGCTCGGGAGGAGGATACGCAGTATTTT
len: 13; abundance: NA; v_gene: TRBV12-3/TRBV12-4; j_gene: TRBJ1-6; d_gene: NA; CDR3aa: CASSSQYNSPLHF; CDR3nt: TGTGCCAGCAGTTCTCAGTATAATTCACCCCTCCACTTT
len: 15; abundance: NA; v_gene: TRBV4-2; j_gene: TRBJ1-1; d_gene: NA; CDR3aa: CASSPRQVVGTEAFF; CDR3nt: TGTGCCAGCAGCCCCCGACAGGTGGTAGGGACTGAAGCTTTCTTT
len: 16; abundance: NA; v_gene: TRBV28; j_gene: TRBJ2-7; d_gene: TRBD1; CDR3aa: CASSFLAKDRIYEQYF; CDR3nt: TGTGCCAGCAGTTTCCTGGCGAAGGACAGGATCTACGAGCAGTACTTC
len: 15; abundance: NA; v_gene: TRBV6-5; j_gene: TRBJ1-6; d_gene: NA; CDR3aa: CASRTESSYNSPLHF; CDR3nt: TGTGCCAGCAGGACAGAGAGCTCCTATAATTCACCCCTCCACTTT
len: 15; abundance: NA; v_gene: TRBV7-2; j_gene: TRBJ2-2; d_gene: TRBD1; CDR3aa: CASSPGTANTGELFF; CDR3nt: TGTGCCAGCAGCCCCGGGACAGCGAACACCGGGGAGCTGTTTTTT
len: 14; abundance: NA; v_gene: TRBV7-7; j_gene: TRBJ2-5; d_gene: NA; CDR3aa: CASSLGGEEETQYF; CDR3nt: TGTGCCAGCAGCTTAGGGGGGGAAGAAGAGACCCAGTACTTC
len: 16; abundance: NA; v_gene: TRBV10-2; j_gene: TRBJ2-1; d_gene: TRBD2; CDR3aa: CASSTHSGGSYNEQFF; CDR3nt: TGCGCCAGCAGTACCCATAGCGGGGGCTCCTACAATGAGCAGTTCTTC
len: 16; abundance: NA; v_gene: TRBV19; j_gene: TRBJ2-1; d_gene: NA; CDR3aa: CASRTRASSRPDEQFF; CDR3nt: TGTGCCAGTAGAACTAGGGCGTCATCCAGGCCGGATGAGCAGTTCTTC
len: 18; abundance: few; v_gene: TRBV7-2; j_gene: TRBJ2-1; d_gene: TRBD2; CDR3aa: CASSAHRTSGSFYNEQFF; CDR3nt: TGTGCCAGCAGCGCACACCGGACTAGCGGGAGTTTCTACAATGAGCAGTTCTTC
len: 14; abundance: NA; v_gene: TRBV5-4; j_gene: TRBJ2-2; d_gene: TRBD2; CDR3aa: CASSLMGEGGELFF; CDR3nt: TGTGCCAGCAGCTTGATGGGGGAGGGCGGGGAGCTGTTTTTT
len: 13; abundance: NA; v_gene: TRBV2; j_gene: TRBJ1-1; d_gene: NA; CDR3aa: CASTEGENTEAFF; CDR3nt: TGTGCCAGCACCGAGGGAGAGAACACTGAAGCTTTCTTT
len: 15; abundance: NA; v_gene: TRBV6-2/TRBV6-3; j_gene: TRBJ1-1; d_gene: TRBD1; CDR3aa: CASSRPGQGVTEAFF; CDR3nt: TGTGCCAGCAGCCGCCCGGGACAGGGCGTGACTGAAGCTTTCTTT
len: 14; abundance: NA; v_gene: TRBV28; j_gene: TRBJ2-7; d_gene: NA; CDR3aa: CASSLRGWAYEQYF; CDR3nt: TGTGCCAGCAGTTTAAGGGGCTGGGCCTACGAGCAGTACTTC
len: 14; abundance: NA; v_gene: TRBV6-5; j_gene: TRBJ2-1; d_gene: NA; CDR3aa: CASCRYGSYNEQFF; CDR3nt: TGTGCCAGCTGCCGGTACGGGTCCTACAATGAGCAGTTCTTC
len: 11; abundance: NA; v_gene: TRBV10-3; j_gene: TRBJ2-1; d_gene: NA; CDR3aa: CATGPGGEQFF; CDR3nt: TGTGCCACGGGACCCGGGGGTGAGCAGTTCTTC
len: 16; abundance: NA; v_gene: TRBV5-4; j_gene: TRBJ2-2; d_gene: TRBD2; CDR3aa: CASSEGLAGATGELFF; CDR3nt: TGTGCCAGCAGCGAGGGACTAGCGGGAGCCACCGGGGAGCTGTTTTTT
len: 14; abundance: NA; v_gene: TRBV29-1; j_gene: TRBJ2-3; d_gene: NA; CDR3aa: CSVVRSGSTDTQYF; CDR3nt: TGCAGCGTTGTTCGGAGCGGGAGCACAGATACGCAGTATTTT
len: 15; abundance: NA; v_gene: TRBV6-5; j_gene: TRBJ2-3; d_gene: NA; CDR3aa: CASSLSGTSTDTQYF; CDR3nt: TGTGCCAGCAGTCTTAGCGGAACTAGCACAGATACGCAGTATTTT
len: 15; abundance: NA; v_gene: TRBV11-2; j_gene: TRBJ1-4; d_gene: NA; CDR3aa: CASSLGDPRSEKLFF; CDR3nt: TGTGCCAGCAGCTTAGGTGACCCCAGGTCTGAAAAACTGTTTTTT
len: 16; abundance: NA; v_gene: TRBV27; j_gene: TRBJ2-6; d_gene: NA; CDR3aa: CASSFRGQGGANVLTF; CDR3nt: TGTGCCAGCAGTTTTAGAGGGCAAGGAGGGGCCAACGTCCTGACTTTC
len: 14; abundance: NA; v_gene: TRBV30; j_gene: TRBJ2-3; d_gene: TRBD1; CDR3aa: CAWSVRDRANTQYF; CDR3nt: TGTGCCTGGAGTGTACGGGACAGGGCAAATACGCAGTATTTT
len: 15; abundance: NA; v_gene: TRBV7-2; j_gene: TRBJ1-2; d_gene: TRBD1; CDR3aa: CASSPGTGWTYGYTF; CDR3nt: TGTGCCAGCAGCCCCGGGACAGGGTGGACCTATGGCTACACCTTC
len: 15; abundance: NA; v_gene: TRBV11-2; j_gene: TRBJ2-7; d_gene: NA; CDR3aa: CASSLPGATSYEQYF; CDR3nt: TGTGCCAGCAGCTTACCGGGAGCTACTTCCTACGAGCAGTACTTC
len: 14; abundance: NA; v_gene: TRBV5-4; j_gene: TRBJ2-3; d_gene: NA; CDR3aa: CASSAPGGGDTQYF; CDR3nt: TGTGCCAGCAGCGCACCCGGCGGAGGAGATACGCAGTATTTT
len: 14; abundance: NA; v_gene: TRBV24-1; j_gene: TRBJ2-5; d_gene: TRBD1; CDR3aa: CATSDSGGAETQYF; CDR3nt: TGTGCCACCAGTGATTCAGGGGGCGCGGAGACCCAGTACTTC
len: 15; abundance: once; v_gene: TRBV7-2; j_gene: TRBJ2-5; d_gene: NA; CDR3aa: CASSLLGGSQETQYF; CDR3nt: TGTGCCAGCAGCCTCCTGGGAGGTAGCCAAGAGACCCAGTACTTC
len: 18; abundance: NA; v_gene: TRBV4-3; j_gene: TRBJ2-1; d_gene: TRBD2; CDR3aa: CASSQDPPGRASYNEQFF; CDR3nt: TGCGCCAGCAGCCAAGATCCCCCGGGGAGGGCCTCCTACAATGAGCAGTTCTTC
len: 15; abundance: NA; v_gene: TRBV6-2/TRBV6-3; j_gene: TRBJ1-6; d_gene: NA; CDR3aa: CASSPEPGYVSPLHF; CDR3nt: TGTGCCAGCAGTCCAGAACCGGGGTATGTTTCACCCCTCCACTTT
len: 16; abundance: NA; v_gene: TRBV7-8; j_gene: TRBJ1-1; d_gene: NA; CDR3aa: CASIKSRGARNTEAFF; CDR3nt: TGTGCCAGCATTAAAAGTCGGGGGGCAAGGAACACTGAAGCTTTCTTT
len: 14; abundance: few; v_gene: TRBV21-1; j_gene: TRBJ2-1; d_gene: NA; CDR3aa: CASKTGDGGNEQFF; CDR3nt: TGTGCCAGCAAGACAGGGGATGGTGGCAATGAGCAGTTCTTC
len: 14; abundance: NA; v_gene: TRBV2; j_gene: TRBJ2-5; d_gene: TRBD2; CDR3aa: CASRASGAQETQYF; CDR3nt: TGTGCCAGCAGGGCTAGCGGGGCCCAAGAGACCCAGTACTTC
len: 14; abundance: NA; v_gene: TRBV30; j_gene: TRBJ2-5; d_gene: NA; CDR3aa: CAWRRGGLGETQYF; CDR3nt: TGTGCCTGGAGGAGGGGGGGGCTCGGAGAGACCCAGTACTTC
len: 15; abundance: few; v_gene: TRBV14; j_gene: TRBJ2-5; d_gene: TRBD1; CDR3aa: CASSQERTGQGTQYF; CDR3nt: TGTGCCAGCAGCCAAGAAAGGACAGGGCAAGGGACCCAGTACTTC
len: 15; abundance: NA; v_gene: TRBV5-1; j_gene: TRBJ2-1; d_gene: TRBD2; CDR3aa: CASSFGTSGRNEQFF; CDR3nt: TGCGCCAGCAGCTTTGGGACTAGCGGGAGGAATGAGCAGTTCTTC
len: 15; abundance: NA; v_gene: TRBV28; j_gene: TRBJ2-7; d_gene: NA; CDR3aa: CASSLPGRSSYEQYF; CDR3nt: TGTGCCAGCAGTTTACCGGGAAGAAGCTCCTACGAGCAGTACTTC
len: 11; abundance: NA; v_gene: TRBV2; j_gene: TRBJ1-2; d_gene: NA; CDR3aa: CASSGDYGYTF; CDR3nt: TGTGCCAGCAGCGGGGACTATGGCTACACCTTC
len: 14; abundance: NA; v_gene: TRBV6-5; j_gene: TRBJ2-7; d_gene: TRBD2; CDR3aa: CASSLVGGSYEQYF; CDR3nt: TGTGCCAGCAGCCTTGTGGGGGGGTCCTACGAGCAGTACTTC
len: 14; abundance: NA; v_gene: TRBV5-4; j_gene: TRBJ2-1; d_gene: TRBD2; CDR3aa: CASSLKTSGSGQFF; CDR3nt: TGTGCCAGCAGCCTTAAGACTAGCGGGAGCGGACAGTTCTTC
len: 15; abundance: NA; v_gene: TRBV5-1; j_gene: TRBJ2-5; d_gene: NA; CDR3aa: CASSLGDSGGETQYF; CDR3nt: TGCGCCAGCAGCTTGGGAGACTCAGGAGGGGAGACCCAGTACTTC
len: 17; abundance: once; v_gene: TRBV18; j_gene: TRBJ1-2; d_gene: NA; CDR3aa: CASSPSPGGTFNYGYTF; CDR3nt: TGTGCCAGCTCACCCTCCCCCGGGGGGACTTTTAACTATGGCTACACCTTC
len: 15; abundance: NA; v_gene: TRBV5-1; j_gene: TRBJ2-2; d_gene: TRBD1; CDR3aa: CASSTDRANAGELFF; CDR3nt: TGCGCCAGCAGCACGGACAGGGCGAATGCCGGGGAGCTGTTTTTT
len: 15; abundance: NA; v_gene: TRBV4-1; j_gene: TRBJ1-5; d_gene: TRBD1; CDR3aa: CASSQRQGRGQPQHF; CDR3nt: TGCGCCAGCAGCCAACGACAGGGTCGGGGGCAGCCCCAGCATTTT
len: 15; abundance: NA; v_gene: TRBV19; j_gene: TRBJ2-1; d_gene: TRBD1; CDR3aa: CASPRAQGACNEQFF; CDR3nt: TGTGCCAGCCCAAGGGCCCAGGGGGCATGTAATGAGCAGTTCTTC